This T cell receptor beta chain was sequenced in a study of control samples from healthy donors and cancer patients. Some clones are missing from TCRdb's copy, which holds only in-frame ones; the method was immunoSEQ multiplex PCR. The sample lists 230,000 or so clones, about 95% seen once, with approximately 1.5% in the top ten. CDR3 size: 14 residues. V was shortened by 7 bases and J by 2 bases, with 12 bases between the two germline ends. CDR1 is LNHDA and CDR2 is SQIVND in the germline V gene (reference sequence). The clonotype comes from a man aged 45-60 years in good health. The sample taken for sequencing was blood. The chain joins TRBV19 to TRBJ1-5, with no clear D. CDR3 coding DNA: TGTGCCAGTACCCCGGCGCTGGGCAATCAGCCCCAGCATTTT. This codes for CASTPALGNQPQHF.